Listed below are T cell receptor beta chains from one sample, sequenced in a study of blood T cell repertoires in COVID-19. TCRdb's table, derived via immunoSEQ multiplex PCR, lists solely in-frame clones and lacks some. The table lists over 70,000 clones, about 87% of them singletons. The sample was peripheral blood. These receptors were collected from a man older than 75 with acute or convalescent COVID-19. Each CDR3 is given with its conserved first and last residue. Not all rows give a size; the values are once, few, many and, for expanded clones, a class.

J | size | V | CDR3
TRBJ2-7 | once | TRBV9 | CASSPGTSVYEQYF
TRBJ1-3 | NA | TRBV9 | CASSVAPGQGGNTIYF
TRBJ1-4 | NA | TRBV5-1 | CASSLYRGSNEKLFF
TRBJ2-7 | NA | TRBV4-3 | CASSQDRASGYEQYF
TRBJ2-1 | NA | TRBV2 | CASWDLSYNEQFF
TRBJ2-4 | few | TRBV3-1/TRBV3-2 | CASSQAGSGAKNIQYF
TRBJ1-5 | NA | TRBV10-3 | CAISESGGQNSNQPQHF
TRBJ2-7 | NA | TRBV7-8 | CASSHGQAYNDEQYF
TRBJ2-7 | NA | TRBV11-2 | CASSLDRTGGSYEQYF
TRBJ1-1 | few | TRBV3-1/TRBV3-2 | CASSQEGTRASEAFF
TRBJ2-1 | NA | TRBV14 | CASRGGATYNEQFF
TRBJ2-1 | once | TRBV3-1/TRBV3-2 | CASSQDKRGGVLDEQFF
TRBJ1-6 | NA | TRBV19 | CASSILAEYNSPLHF
TRBJ1-2 | once | TRBV7-3 | CASSLGPANYGYTF
TRBJ2-5 | NA | TRBV10-2 | CASSRTSGWEETQYF
TRBJ2-1 | NA | TRBV2 | CASSEYFVLPTVNEQFF
TRBJ1-5 | NA | TRBV6-1 | CASSERGFNQPQHF
TRBJ1-1 | NA | TRBV3-1/TRBV3-2 | CASSPNRVNTEAFF
TRBJ1-2 | NA | TRBV28 | CASSPQDRGGYGYTF
TRBJ2-1 | once | TRBV25-1 | CASSGGSEQFF
TRBJ2-5 | once | TRBV5-4 | CASSLGPGQETQYF
TRBJ1-4 | NA | TRBV20-1 | CSALRDGKLFF
TRBJ2-3 | few | TRBV12-5 | CASGLDRGTTQYF
TRBJ2-7 | NA | TRBV2 | CASKERRDSPYEQYF
TRBJ2-2 | NA | TRBV24-1 | CATRTGTTGELFF
TRBJ1-1 | NA | TRBV12-3/TRBV12-4 | CASSLGQRNEAFF
TRBJ2-7 | NA | TRBV5-1 | CASSHGPQGEQYF
TRBJ1-1 | few | TRBV6-5 | CASSPGQGVTEAFF
TRBJ1-5 | NA | TRBV29-1 | CSVVEGGNQPQHF
TRBJ2-5 | NA | TRBV7-2 | CASSLEAGGQETQYF
TRBJ2-7 | NA | TRBV6-1 | CASSEAPLWGDSYEQYF
TRBJ1-2 | NA | TRBV5-1 | CASSLDTYGYTF